The 3 T cell receptor beta chains below come from one sample, sequenced in a study of T cells after yellow fever vaccination. TCRdb redid the calling of the 5' RACE reads with MiXCR, one entry per CDR3 protein. This table holds about 300,000 distinct CDR3 sequences, 8.7% found once. This material consisted of CD4+ T cells sorted from PBMCs, taken 5 days after the yellow fever booster vaccination. All receptors derive from a man between 18 and 29 years old who received the YFV17D yellow fever vaccine.

The rearrangement joins TRBV7-2 to TRBJ1-5; TRBD1 might be the D (6 bases). The CDR3 sequence is 15 residues long. Germline-derived CDR1 and CDR2 are SGHTA and FQGNSA. The V end lost 5 bases, the J end lost 1 base, and 12 bases lay between the germline ends. The CDR3 bases are TGTGCCAGCAGCCTCGGGGGGCGAAGCAATCAGCCCCAGCATTTT. Its protein product is CASSLGGRSNQPQHF.

The gene calls are TRBV10-2 and TRBJ2-6; no clear D gene. The length of the CDR3 is 16 residues. Trimming took off 6 bases at V and 0 bases at J, with 12 bases between the two ends. CDR1 is WSHSY, CDR2 SAAADI, per germline. The CDR3 sequence: CASSSALDSGANVLTF. Here the CDR3 DNA reads TGCGCCAGCAGCTCCGCGTTGGACTCTGGGGCCAACGTCCTGACTTTC.

This clonotype was observed many times. The rearrangement uses TRBV4-3 and TRBJ1-5; 8 bases match TRBD1. J lost 6 bases, V lost 0 bases, and 16 bases had no gene match. The CDR3 loop spans 19 amino acids. The germline V gene has CDR1 LGHNA and CDR2 YSLEER. This CDR3 reads CASSQDLDREFGQRQPQHF. The DNA of the CDR3 is TGCGCCAGCAGCCAAGATCTGGACAGGGAGTTCGGTCAGCGTCAGCCCCAGCATTTT.